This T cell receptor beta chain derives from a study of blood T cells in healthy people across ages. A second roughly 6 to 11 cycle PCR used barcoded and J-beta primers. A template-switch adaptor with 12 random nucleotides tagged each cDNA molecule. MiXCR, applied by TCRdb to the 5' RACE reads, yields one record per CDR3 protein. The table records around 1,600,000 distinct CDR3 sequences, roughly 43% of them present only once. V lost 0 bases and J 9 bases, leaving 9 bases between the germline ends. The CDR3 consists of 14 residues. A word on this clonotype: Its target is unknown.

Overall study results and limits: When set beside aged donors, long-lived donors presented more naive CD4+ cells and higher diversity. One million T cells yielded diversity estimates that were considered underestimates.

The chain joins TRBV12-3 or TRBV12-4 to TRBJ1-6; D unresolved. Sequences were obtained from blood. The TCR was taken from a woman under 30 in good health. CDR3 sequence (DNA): TGTGCCAGCAGTTTAGCAGGGTTTGCTTCACCCCTCCACTTT. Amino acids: CASSLAGFASPLHF.